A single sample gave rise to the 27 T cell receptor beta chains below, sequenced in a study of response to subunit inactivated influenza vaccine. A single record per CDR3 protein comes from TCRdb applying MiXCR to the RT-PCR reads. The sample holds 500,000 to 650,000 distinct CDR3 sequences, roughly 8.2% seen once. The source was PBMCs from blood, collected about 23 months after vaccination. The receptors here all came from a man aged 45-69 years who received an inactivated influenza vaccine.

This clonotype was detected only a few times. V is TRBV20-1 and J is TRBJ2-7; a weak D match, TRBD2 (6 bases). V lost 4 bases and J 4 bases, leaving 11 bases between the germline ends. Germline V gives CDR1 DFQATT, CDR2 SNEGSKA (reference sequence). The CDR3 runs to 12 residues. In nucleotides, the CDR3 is TGCAGTGCTAAACGGGAGTTATACGAGCAGTACTTC. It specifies CSAKRELYEQYF.

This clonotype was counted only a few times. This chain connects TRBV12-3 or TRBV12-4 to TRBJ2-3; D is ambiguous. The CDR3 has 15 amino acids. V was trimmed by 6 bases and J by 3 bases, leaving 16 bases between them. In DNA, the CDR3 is TGTGCCAGCAGACCCACCTGGGAAAGAACAGATACGCAGTATTTT. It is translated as CASRPTWERTDTQYF.

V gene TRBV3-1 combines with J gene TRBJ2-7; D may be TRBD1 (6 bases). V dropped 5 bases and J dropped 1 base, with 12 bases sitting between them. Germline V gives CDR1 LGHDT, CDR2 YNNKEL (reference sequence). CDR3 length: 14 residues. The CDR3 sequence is CASSNRDKSYEQYF. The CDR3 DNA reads TGTGCCAGCAGCAACCGGGACAAGTCCTACGAGCAGTACTTC.

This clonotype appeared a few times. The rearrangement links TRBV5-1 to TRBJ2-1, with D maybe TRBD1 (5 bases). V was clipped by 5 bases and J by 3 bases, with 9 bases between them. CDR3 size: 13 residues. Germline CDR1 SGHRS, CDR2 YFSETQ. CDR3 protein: CASSTTDYNEQFF. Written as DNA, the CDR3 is TGCGCCAGCAGTACGACAGACTACAATGAGCAGTTCTTC. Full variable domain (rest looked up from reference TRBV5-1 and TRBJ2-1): KAGVTQTPRYLIKTRGQQVTLSCSPISGHRSVSWYQQTPGQGLQFLFEYFSETQRNKGNFPGRFSGRQFSNSRSEMNVSTLELGDSALYLCASSTTDYNEQFFGPGTRLTVL.

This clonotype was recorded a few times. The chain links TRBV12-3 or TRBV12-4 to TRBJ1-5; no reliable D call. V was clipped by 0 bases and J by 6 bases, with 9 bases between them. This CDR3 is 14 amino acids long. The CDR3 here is CASSLAGRAQPQHF. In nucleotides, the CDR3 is TGTGCCAGCAGTTTAGCAGGGAGGGCTCAGCCCCAGCATTTT.

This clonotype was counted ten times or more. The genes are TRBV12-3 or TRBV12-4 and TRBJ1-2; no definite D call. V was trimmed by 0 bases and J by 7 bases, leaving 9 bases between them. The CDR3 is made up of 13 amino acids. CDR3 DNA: TGTGCCAGCAGTTTAGCTCCGGGAGGTGGCTACACCTTC. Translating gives CASSLAPGGGYTF.

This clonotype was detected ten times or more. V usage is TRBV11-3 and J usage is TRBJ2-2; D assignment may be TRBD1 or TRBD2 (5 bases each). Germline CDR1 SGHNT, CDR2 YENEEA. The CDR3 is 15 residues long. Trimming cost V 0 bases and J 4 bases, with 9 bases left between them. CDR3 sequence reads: CASSLDRGTTGELFF. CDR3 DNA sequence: TGTGCCAGCAGCTTAGATAGAGGGACCACCGGGGAGCTGTTTTTT.

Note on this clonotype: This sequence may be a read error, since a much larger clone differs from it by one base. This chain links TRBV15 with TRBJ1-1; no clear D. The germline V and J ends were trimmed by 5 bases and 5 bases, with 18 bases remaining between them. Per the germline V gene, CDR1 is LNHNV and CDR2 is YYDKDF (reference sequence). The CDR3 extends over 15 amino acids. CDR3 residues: CATSRGGMGGTEAFF. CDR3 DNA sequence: TGTGCCACCAGCCGAGGAGGCATGGGAGGAACTGAAGCTTTCTTT.

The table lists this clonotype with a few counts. Here the CDR3 DNA reads TGCAGTGCTAGAGATCTAGCGGGTACTGACATTCAGTACTTC. Its protein product is CSARDLAGTDIQYF. The chain links TRBV20-1 to TRBJ2-4, with TRBD2 identical over 8 bases. The V and J ends lost 0 bases and 8 bases, in that order; junction bases with no gene match: 6. The germline V gene encodes CDR1 DFQATT and CDR2 SNEGSKA (reference sequence). The length of the CDR3 is 14 residues.

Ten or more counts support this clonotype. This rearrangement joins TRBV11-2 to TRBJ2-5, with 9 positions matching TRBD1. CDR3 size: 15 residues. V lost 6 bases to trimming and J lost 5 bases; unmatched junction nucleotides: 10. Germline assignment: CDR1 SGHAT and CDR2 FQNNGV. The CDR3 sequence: CASRNPYRGRETQYF. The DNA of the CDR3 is TGTGCCAGCAGGAATCCCTACAGGGGGCGGGAGACCCAGTACTTC.

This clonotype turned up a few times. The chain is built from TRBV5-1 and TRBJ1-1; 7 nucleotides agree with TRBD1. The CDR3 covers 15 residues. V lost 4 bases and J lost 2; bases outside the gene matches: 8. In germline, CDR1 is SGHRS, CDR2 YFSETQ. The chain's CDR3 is CASSPGTDRNTEAFF. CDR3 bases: TGCGCCAGCAGCCCAGGGACAGACCGAAACACTGAAGCTTTCTTT.

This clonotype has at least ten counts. In DNA form, the CDR3 reads TGTGCCAGCAGAGCCGGGACACAGGAAAAACTGTTTTTT. Encoded protein: CASRAGTQEKLFF. V gene TRBV2 combines with J gene TRBJ1-4; D might be TRBD1 (6 bases). The V end lost 6 bases, the J end lost 8 bases, and 13 bases lay between the germline ends. The CDR3 has 13 residues. Germline V gives CDR1 SNHLY, CDR2 FYNNEI. The full variable domain, with the rest looked up from reference TRBV2 and TRBJ1-4, is EPEVTQTPSHQVTQMGQEVILRCVPISNHLYFYWYRQILGQKVEFLVSFYNNEISEKSEIFDDQFSVERPDGSNFTLKIRSTKLEDSAMYFCASRAGTQEKLFFGSGTQLSVL.

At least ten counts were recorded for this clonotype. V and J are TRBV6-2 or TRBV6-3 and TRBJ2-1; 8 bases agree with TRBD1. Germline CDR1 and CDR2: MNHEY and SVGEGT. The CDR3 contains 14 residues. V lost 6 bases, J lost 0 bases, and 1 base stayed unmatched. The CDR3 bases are TGTGCCAGCAGACAGGGGGGCTCCTACAATGAGCAGTTCTTC. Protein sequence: CASRQGGSYNEQFF.

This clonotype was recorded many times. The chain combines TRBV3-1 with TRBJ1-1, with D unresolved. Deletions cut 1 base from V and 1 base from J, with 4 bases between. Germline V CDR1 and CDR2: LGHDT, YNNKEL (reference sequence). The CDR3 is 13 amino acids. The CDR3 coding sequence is TGTGCCAGCAGCCAAGGAAGGAACACTGAAGCTTTCTTT. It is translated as CASSQGRNTEAFF.

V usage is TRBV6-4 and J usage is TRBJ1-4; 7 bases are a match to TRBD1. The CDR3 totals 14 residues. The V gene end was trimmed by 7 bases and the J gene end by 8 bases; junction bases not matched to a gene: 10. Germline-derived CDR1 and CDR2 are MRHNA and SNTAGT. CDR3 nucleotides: TGTGCCAGCACCGCCGGGACAGCGGACGAAAAACTGTTTTTT. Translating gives CASTAGTADEKLFF.

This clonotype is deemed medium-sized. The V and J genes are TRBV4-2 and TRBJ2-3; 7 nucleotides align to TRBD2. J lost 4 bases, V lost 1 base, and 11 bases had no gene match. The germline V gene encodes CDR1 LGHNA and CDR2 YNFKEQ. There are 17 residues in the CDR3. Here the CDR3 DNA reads TGTGCCAGCAGCCAAGGGAACGGCGGGAGACTGGCAGATACGCAGTATTTT. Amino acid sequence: CASSQGNGGRLADTQYF.

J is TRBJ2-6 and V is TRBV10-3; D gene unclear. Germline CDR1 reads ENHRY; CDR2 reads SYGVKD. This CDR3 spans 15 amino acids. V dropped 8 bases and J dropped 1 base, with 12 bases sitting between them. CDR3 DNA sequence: TGTGCCATCGCAGCTCTAGGGTCTGGGGCCAACGTCCTGACTTTC. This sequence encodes CAIAALGSGANVLTF.

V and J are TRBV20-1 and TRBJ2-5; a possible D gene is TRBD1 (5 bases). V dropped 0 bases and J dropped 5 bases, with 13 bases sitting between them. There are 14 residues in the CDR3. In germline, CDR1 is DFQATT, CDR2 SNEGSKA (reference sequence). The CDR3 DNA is TGCAGTGCTAGAGATCTAGGGGAAGAGGAGACCCAGTACTTC. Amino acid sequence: CSARDLGEEETQYF.

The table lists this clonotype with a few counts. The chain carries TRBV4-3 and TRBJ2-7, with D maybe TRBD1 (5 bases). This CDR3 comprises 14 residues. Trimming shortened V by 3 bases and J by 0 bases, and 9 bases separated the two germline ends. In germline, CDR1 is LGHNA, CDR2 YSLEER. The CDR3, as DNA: TGCGCCAGCAGCCAGGACATCAGCTCCTACGAGCAGTACTTC. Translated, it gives CASSQDISSYEQYF.

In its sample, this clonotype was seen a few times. The CDR3 DNA reads as TGCGCCAGCAGCTTAAGCGAGGGGAGGAAGGAGACCCAGTACTTC. As protein: CASSLSEGRKETQYF. The chain couples TRBV4-1 to TRBJ2-5; D may be TRBD2 (6 bases). The CDR3 runs to 15 residues. V lost 5 bases and J lost 5, with 18 bases in between. Germline V gene sequence: CDR1 MGHRA, CDR2 YSYEKL.

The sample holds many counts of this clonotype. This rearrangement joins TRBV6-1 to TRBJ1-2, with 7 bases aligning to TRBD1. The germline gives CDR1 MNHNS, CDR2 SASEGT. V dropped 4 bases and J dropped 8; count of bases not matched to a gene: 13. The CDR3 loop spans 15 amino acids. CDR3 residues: CASSVEPAGQNGYTF. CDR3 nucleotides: TGTGCCAGCAGTGTAGAGCCTGCGGGACAGAACGGCTACACCTTC.

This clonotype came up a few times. CDR3 loop: CASSSSRQGTQFF. CDR3 sequence (DNA): TGTGCCAGCAGCTCAAGCCGACAGGGAACGCAGTTCTTC. The chain carries TRBV7-2 and TRBJ2-1, with 7 nucleotides matching TRBD1. J was trimmed by 12 bases and V by 4 bases; bases with no gene match: 9. Germline V gene lookup returns CDR1 SGHTA and CDR2 FQGNSA. The CDR3 runs 13 residues.

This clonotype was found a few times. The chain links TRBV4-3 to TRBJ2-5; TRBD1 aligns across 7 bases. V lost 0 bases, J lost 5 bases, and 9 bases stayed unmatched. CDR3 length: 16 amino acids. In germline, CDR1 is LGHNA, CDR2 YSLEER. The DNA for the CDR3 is TGCGCCAGCAGCCAAGATGTAGGGACAGATTCGGAGACCCAGTACTTC. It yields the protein CASSQDVGTDSETQYF.

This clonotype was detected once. CDR3 sequence: CASRSTDRNIQYF. The CDR3 coding sequence is TGTGCCAGCAGATCGACAGACCGCAACATTCAGTACTTC. The chain uses TRBV27 and TRBJ2-4; D possibly corresponds to TRBD1 (5 bases). Germline loops: CDR1 MNHEY, CDR2 SMNVEV (reference sequence). The ends were cut back, 6 bases at V and 7 bases at J, with 13 bases in the middle. CDR3 length: 13 amino acids.

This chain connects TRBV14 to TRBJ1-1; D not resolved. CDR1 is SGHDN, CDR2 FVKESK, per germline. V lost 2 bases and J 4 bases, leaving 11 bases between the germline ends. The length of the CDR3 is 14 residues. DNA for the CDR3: TGTGCCAGCAGCCAACACCGGGGAGGCACTGAAGCTTTCTTT. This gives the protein CASSQHRGGTEAFF.

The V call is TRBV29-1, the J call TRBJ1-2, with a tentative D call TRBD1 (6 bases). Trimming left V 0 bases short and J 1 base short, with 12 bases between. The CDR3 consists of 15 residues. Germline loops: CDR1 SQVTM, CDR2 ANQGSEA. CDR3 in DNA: TGCAGCGTTGAAGATTCGGCAGGGGTTAACTATGGCTACACCTTC. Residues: CSVEDSAGVNYGYTF.

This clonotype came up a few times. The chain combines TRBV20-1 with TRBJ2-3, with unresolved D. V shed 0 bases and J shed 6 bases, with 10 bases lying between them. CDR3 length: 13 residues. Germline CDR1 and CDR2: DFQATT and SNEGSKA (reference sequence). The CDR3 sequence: CSARELRADTQYF. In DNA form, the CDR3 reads TGCAGTGCTAGAGAACTAAGGGCCGATACGCAGTATTTT.